This is a list of T cell receptor beta chains from one sample in a study of blood T cells in healthy people across ages. From the 5' RACE reads, TCRdb called clonotypes with MiXCR, one entry per CDR3 protein. This sample has roughly 830,000 distinct CDR3 sequences; about 62% occur once, and the top ten carry 25% to 30%. Sequenced material: blood. All receptors come from a young man in good health. Both conserved end residues are part of each CDR3. Fields, in order: clone size, J gene, CDR3 length, D gene, V gene, CDR3 DNA, CDR3 protein. A D gene is named only where the DNA matches it firmly. Clone size is not always given. Where it is, it says once, few, many or a class for expanded clones.

>-|TRBJ2-1|16|-|TRBV5-1
TGCGCCAGCAGCTTCGGATCCGGGGGTGGCTACAATGAGCAGTTCTTC
CASSFGSGGGYNEQFF
>few|TRBJ2-3|15|-|TRBV29-1
TGCAGCGTCAAAATCCGGGACACCCGCACAGATACGCAGTATTTT
CSVKIRDTRTDTQYF
>-|TRBJ2-5|19|TRBD2|TRBV15
TGTGCCACCAGCGAACTGATGAGGGTGAGCGGGGGTTTACAAGAGACCCAGTACTTC
CATSELMRVSGGLQETQYF
>few|TRBJ2-7|14|TRBD1|TRBV7-3
TGTGCCAGCAGCCGGACAGGGGAGGGGTACGAGCAGTACTTC
CASSRTGEGYEQYF
>once|TRBJ2-7|11|TRBD2|TRBV29-1
TGCAGCGGGCGGGGGACGTACGAGCAGTACTTC
CSGRGTYEQYF
>-|TRBJ2-7|16|TRBD2|TRBV6-6
TGTGCCAGCAGTCTCGGGGGGGGTAGAGGCTCCTACGAGCAGTACTTC
CASSLGGGRGSYEQYF
>-|TRBJ2-5|16|-|TRBV5-1
TGCGCCAGCAGTTTGGATCCGGGACCATCCTGGGAGACCCAGTACTTC
CASSLDPGPSWETQYF
>-|TRBJ2-1|18|TRBD2|TRBV7-8
TGTGCCAGCAGCAACTATGCGGCGGGGGGCCTCCTCTCGAATGAGCAGTTCTTC
CASSNYAAGGLLSNEQFF
>-|TRBJ2-1|13|-|TRBV7-2
TGTGCCAGCAGCTTTGAGCGGATGGGTGAGCAGTTCTTC
CASSFERMGEQFF
>-|TRBJ1-5|13|-|TRBV20-1
TGCAGTGCCAGCCCCAGTGTAGGCCAGCCCCAGCATTTT
CSASPSVGQPQHF
>-|TRBJ2-2|15|-|TRBV6-1
TGTGCCAGCAGAGGGGACACCGTGCACACCGGGGAGCTGTTTTTT
CASRGDTVHTGELFF
>-|TRBJ2-7|16|-|TRBV7-3
TGTGCCAGCAGCTTATGCGGGACCGACCGATCTTACGAGCAGTACTTC
CASSLCGTDRSYEQYF
>many|TRBJ2-6|15|-|TRBV6-2/TRBV6-3
TGTGCCGGAAGAGATGCGAGCCGCGGGGCCAACGTCCTGACTTTC
CAGRDASRGANVLTF
>-|TRBJ2-4|19|TRBD2|TRBV12-5
TGTGCTAGTGGTCCTCCGGGACTAGCGGGGGAACCCCCCAAAAACATTCAGTACTTC
CASGPPGLAGEPPKNIQYF
>-|TRBJ2-1|14|TRBD2|TRBV3-1
TGTGCCAGCAGCCTACCTGGGGGGGTCAATGAGCAGTTCTTC
CASSLPGGVNEQFF
>-|TRBJ2-7|18|TRBD1|TRBV29-1
TGCAGCGTTTCATCCGGGACAGGGGCCGACCTTAGCTCCTACGAGCAGTACTTC
CSVSSGTGADLSSYEQYF
>-|TRBJ2-5|17|-|TRBV29-1
TGCAGCGTTGACGGCCCTACCCCGTTATTACTTCAAGAGACCCAGTACTTC
CSVDGPTPLLLQETQYF
>-|TRBJ2-1|15|TRBD2|TRBV7-2
TGTGCCAGCAGCTTATCGGCGGGGGTAGTCTATGAGCAGTTCTTC
CASSLSAGVVYEQFF
>-|TRBJ2-1|16|-|TRBV4-1
TGCGCCAGCAGCCTTGAGAGTAACAGAAACTACAATGAGCAGTTCTTC
CASSLESNRNYNEQFF
>-|TRBJ2-7|17|-|TRBV4-2
TGTGCCAGCAGCCAAGTAACTTGGACAGCCGAAACCTACGAGCAGTACTTC
CASSQVTWTAETYEQYF